This entry features one T cell receptor beta chain sequence. Its antigen is not known. V gave up 4 bases and J gave up 2 bases; unmatched junction bases: 9. This CDR3 spans 16 amino acids. The germline gives CDR1 SGHRS, CDR2 YFSETQ. This entry comes from a study of T cells after posttransplantation cyclophosphamide. The protocol was immunoSEQ multiplex PCR, while the TCRdb copy is restricted to in-frame clones and leaves out a portion. Of tens of thousands of clones detected, roughly 84% appear once; the ten largest clones hold about 2.6%. Study results and caveats: Blood and skin or GI T cell repertoires showed limited TRB overlap. After PTCy, TRB diversity resembled that of CNI/methotrexate controls.

The rearrangement links TRBV5-1 to TRBJ2-3; TRBD1 matches 8 bases. The sequenced sample was PBMCs. This clonotype was sampled from a man aged 25-40 years with a blood cancer, CMV-positive, and with a related stem cell donor. CDR3 loop: CASSPRGQGSTDTQYF. DNA of the CDR3: TGCGCCAGCAGCCCCAGAGGACAGGGCTCCACAGATACGCAGTATTTT.